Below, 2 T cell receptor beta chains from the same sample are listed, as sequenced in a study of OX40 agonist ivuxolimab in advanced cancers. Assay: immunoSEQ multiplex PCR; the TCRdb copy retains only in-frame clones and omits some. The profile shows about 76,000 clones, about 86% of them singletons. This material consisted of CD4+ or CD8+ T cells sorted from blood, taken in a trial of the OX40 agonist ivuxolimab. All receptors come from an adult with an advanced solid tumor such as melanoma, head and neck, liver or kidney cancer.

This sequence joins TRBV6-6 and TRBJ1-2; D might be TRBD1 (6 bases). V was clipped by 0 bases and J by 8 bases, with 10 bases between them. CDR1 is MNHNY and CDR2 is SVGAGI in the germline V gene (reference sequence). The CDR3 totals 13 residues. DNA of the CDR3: TGTGCCAGCAGTTACTCGGGGGCCAGGGGCTACACCTTC. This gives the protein CASSYSGARGYTF.

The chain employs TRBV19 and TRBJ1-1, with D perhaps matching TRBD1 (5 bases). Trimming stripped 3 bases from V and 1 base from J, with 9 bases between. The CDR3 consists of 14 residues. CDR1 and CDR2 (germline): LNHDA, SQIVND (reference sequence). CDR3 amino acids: CASSISTENTEAFF. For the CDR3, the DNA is TGTGCCAGTAGTATCTCGACAGAGAACACTGAAGCTTTCTTT.